Listed below are T cell receptor beta chains from one sample, sequenced in a study of T cell responses to AZD1222 COVID-19 vaccine. Only in-frame clones appear in the TCRdb table, and some are missing; sequencing was by immunoSEQ multiplex PCR. This table has approximately 150,000 clones, over 80% appearing once. The source material was peripheral blood, sampled 28 days after the second AZD1222 dose. The receptors come from an adult who received the AZD1222 COVID-19 vaccine. CDR3s include the opening cysteine and the closing phenylalanine or tryptophan. D genes are given only for firm matches. Rows may omit the clone size; those that give it use once, few, many or a size class.

j_gene	v_gene	abundance	d_gene	CDR3aa	CDR3nt
TRBJ1-3	TRBV7-7	.	TRBD1	CASSQNTGAGNTIYF	TGTGCCAGCAGCCAGAATACAGGGGCTGGAAACACCATATATTTT
TRBJ2-2	TRBV29-1	.	.	CSVVGRQGGTGELFF	TGCAGCGTTGTTGGACGGCAGGGGGGAACCGGGGAGCTGTTTTTT
TRBJ1-2	TRBV5-6	.	TRBD1	CASSPWVLQGYDYGYTF	TGTGCCAGCAGCCCTTGGGTTTTACAGGGGTATGACTATGGCTACACCTTC
TRBJ2-1	TRBV30	.	TRBD2	CAWRASGGGNEQFF	TGTGCCTGGAGGGCGTCGGGAGGAGGCAATGAGCAGTTCTTC
TRBJ2-1	TRBV18	few	.	CASSPGLTGNNEQFF	TGTGCCAGCTCACCCGGACTCACCGGGAACAATGAGCAGTTCTTC
TRBJ2-2	TRBV12-5	.	TRBD2	CASGLVRRLAGGPRGELFF	TGTGCTAGTGGTTTGGTACGCAGACTAGCGGGAGGGCCTAGAGGGGAGCTGTTTTTT
TRBJ2-1	TRBV11-2	.	.	CASSSHVIHEQFF	TGTGCCAGCAGCTCCCACGTAATCCATGAGCAGTTCTTC
TRBJ2-7	TRBV2	.	TRBD1	CASSRDRGREQYF	TGTGCCAGCTCGAGGGACAGGGGGCGTGAGCAGTACTTC
TRBJ1-6	TRBV6-5	.	TRBD1	CASRGQPNNNSPLHF	TGTGCCAGCAGGGGACAGCCTAATAATAATTCACCCCTCCACTTT
TRBJ1-1	TRBV10-3	.	TRBD1	CAISGTAHEAFF	TGTGCCATCTCCGGGACAGCCCACGAAGCTTTCTTT
TRBJ1-4	TRBV24-1	.	.	CATSDFGATNEKLFF	TGTGCCACCAGTGATTTCGGGGCAACTAATGAAAAACTGTTTTTT
TRBJ2-1	TRBV19	.	TRBD1	CASSIDRTGALEQFF	TGTGCCAGTAGTATAGACCGGACAGGGGCTCTCGAGCAGTTCTTC
TRBJ2-5	TRBV6-1	.	.	CASSEWTEETQYF	TGTGCCAGCAGTGAATGGACGGAAGAGACCCAGTACTTC
TRBJ2-1	TRBV6-4	.	TRBD2	CASSQLAGVYNEQFF	TGTGCCAGCAGCCAACTAGCGGGAGTGTATAATGAGCAGTTCTTC
TRBJ2-5	TRBV2	.	.	CASSEGLPHPEETQYF	TGTGCCAGCAGTGAAGGGCTACCCCACCCTGAAGAGACCCAGTACTTC
TRBJ1-1	TRBV9	.	.	CASSVYAGNTEAFF	TGTGCCAGCAGCGTATATGCAGGGAACACTGAAGCTTTCTTT
TRBJ2-3	TRBV5-1	.	TRBD2	CASSPGLAGNTDTQYF	TGCGCCAGCAGCCCGGGACTAGCGGGCAACACAGATACGCAGTATTTT
TRBJ1-2	TRBV4-3	few	.	CASSQEVRNYGYTF	TGCGCCAGCAGCCAAGAGGTCAGGAACTATGGCTACACCTTC
TRBJ1-5	TRBV7-6	.	TRBD1	CASSLTGGRYSNQPQHF	TGTGCCAGCAGCTTAACAGGGGGGCGGTATAGCAATCAGCCCCAGCATTTT
TRBJ2-7	TRBV5-6	.	.	CASSFEYEQYF	TGTGCCAGCAGCTTTGAGTACGAGCAGTACTTC
TRBJ2-1	TRBV7-2	.	.	CASSLHPGLGRREQFF	TGTGCCAGCAGCTTACACCCGGGACTGGGGAGGAGGGAGCAGTTCTTC
TRBJ2-7	TRBV19	.	.	CASSIDQRYEQYF	TGTGCCAGTAGTATAGATCAACGGTACGAGCAGTACTTC
TRBJ1-2	TRBV10-3	.	TRBD1	CAIARRGQGVSDYGYTF	TGTGCCATCGCCCGAAGGGGACAGGGGGTGTCGGACTATGGCTACACCTTC
TRBJ2-5	TRBV4-2	.	TRBD2	CASSQDILAGSLQETQYF	TGTGCCAGCAGCCAAGATATACTAGCGGGGTCCCTCCAAGAGACCCAGTACTTC
TRBJ1-1	TRBV29-1	few	.	CSVDPQGMNTEAFF	TGCAGCGTTGATCCACAGGGTATGAACACTGAAGCTTTCTTT
TRBJ2-7	TRBV29-1	.	.	CSVEGLEGRGYEQYF	TGCAGCGTTGAAGGCTTGGAGGGCAGAGGCTACGAGCAGTACTTC
TRBJ2-5	TRBV19	.	TRBD2	CASSGTTEETQYF	TGTGCCAGTAGCGGGACTACAGAAGAGACCCAGTACTTC
TRBJ2-5	TRBV5-4	once	.	CASSVTRKETQYF	TGTGCCAGCAGCGTCACTAGAAAAGAGACCCAGTACTTC
TRBJ2-3	TRBV29-1	.	TRBD2	CSVGRDWADTQYF	TGCAGCGTGGGGAGGGATTGGGCAGATACGCAGTATTTT
TRBJ2-7	TRBV10-3	.	.	CAIKVDPLYEQYF	TGTGCCATCAAGGTCGACCCTCTCTACGAGCAGTACTTC
TRBJ1-2	TRBV2	.	TRBD1	CASGDRGIKGGYTF	TGTGCCAGCGGGGACAGGGGGATTAAGGGTGGCTACACCTTC